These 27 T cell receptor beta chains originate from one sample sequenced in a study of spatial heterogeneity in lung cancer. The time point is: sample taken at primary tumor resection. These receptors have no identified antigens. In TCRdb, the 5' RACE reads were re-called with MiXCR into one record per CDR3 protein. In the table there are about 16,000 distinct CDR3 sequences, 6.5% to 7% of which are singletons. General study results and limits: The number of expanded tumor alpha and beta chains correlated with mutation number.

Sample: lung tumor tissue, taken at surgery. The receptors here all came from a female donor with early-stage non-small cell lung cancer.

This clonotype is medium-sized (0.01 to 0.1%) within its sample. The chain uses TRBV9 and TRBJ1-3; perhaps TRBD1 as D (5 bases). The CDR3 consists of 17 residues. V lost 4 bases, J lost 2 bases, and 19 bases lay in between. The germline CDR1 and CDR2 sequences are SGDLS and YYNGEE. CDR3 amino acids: CASSLPAGGTAGNTIYF. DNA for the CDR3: TGTGCCAGCAGCTTACCCGCGGGGGGTACTGCTGGAAACACCATATATTTT.

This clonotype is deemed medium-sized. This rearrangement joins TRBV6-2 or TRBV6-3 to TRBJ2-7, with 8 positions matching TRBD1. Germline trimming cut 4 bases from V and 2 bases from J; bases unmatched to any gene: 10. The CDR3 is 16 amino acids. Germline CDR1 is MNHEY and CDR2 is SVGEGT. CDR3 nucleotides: TGTGCCAGCAGTTTCGGACAGGGTGCCTCTACCTACGAGCAGTACTTC. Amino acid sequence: CASSFGQGASTYEQYF.

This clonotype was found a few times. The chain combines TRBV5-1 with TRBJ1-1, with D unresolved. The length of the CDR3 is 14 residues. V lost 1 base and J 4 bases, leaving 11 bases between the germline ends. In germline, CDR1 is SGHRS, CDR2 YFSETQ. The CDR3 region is CASSLSGSGTEAFF. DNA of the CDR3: TGCGCCAGCAGCTTGAGTGGTTCTGGCACTGAAGCTTTCTTT.

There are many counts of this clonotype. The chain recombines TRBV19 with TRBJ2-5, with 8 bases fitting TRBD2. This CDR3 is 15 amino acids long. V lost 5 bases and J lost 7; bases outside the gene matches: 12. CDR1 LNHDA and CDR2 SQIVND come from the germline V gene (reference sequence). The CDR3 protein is CASSGPLRGVGTQYF. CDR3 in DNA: TGTGCCAGTAGTGGACCCCTGCGGGGGGTGGGGACCCAGTACTTC.

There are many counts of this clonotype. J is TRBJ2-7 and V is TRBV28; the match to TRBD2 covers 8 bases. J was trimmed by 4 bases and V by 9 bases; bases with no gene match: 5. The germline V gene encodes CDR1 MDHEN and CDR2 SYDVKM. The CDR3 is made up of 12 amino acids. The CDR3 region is CASSGGRYEQYF. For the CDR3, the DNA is TGTGCCAGTTCGGGGGGGAGGTACGAGCAGTACTTC. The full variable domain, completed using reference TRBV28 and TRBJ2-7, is DVKVTQSSRYLVKRTGEKVFLECVQDMDHENMFWYRQDPGLGLRLIYFSYDVKMKEKGDIPEGYSVSREKKERFSLILESASTNQTSMYLCASSGGRYEQYFGPGTRLTVT.

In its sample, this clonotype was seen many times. CDR3: CASSSGQGTDEQYF. The CDR3 region has the DNA TGTGCCAGTTCGTCGGGGCAGGGGACCGACGAGCAGTACTTC. The chain has TRBV12-3 or TRBV12-4 and TRBJ2-7; tentative D call: TRBD1 (6 bases). This CDR3 comprises 14 residues. V gave up 9 bases and J gave up 5 bases, with 20 bases separating them.

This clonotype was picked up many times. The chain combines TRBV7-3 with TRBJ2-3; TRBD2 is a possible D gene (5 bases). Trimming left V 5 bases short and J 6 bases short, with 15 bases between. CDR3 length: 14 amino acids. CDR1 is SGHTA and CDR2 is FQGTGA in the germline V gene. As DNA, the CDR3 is TGTGCCAGCAGCAATTGGGGTAGCGCCGATACGCAGTATTTT. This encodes CASSNWGSADTQYF.

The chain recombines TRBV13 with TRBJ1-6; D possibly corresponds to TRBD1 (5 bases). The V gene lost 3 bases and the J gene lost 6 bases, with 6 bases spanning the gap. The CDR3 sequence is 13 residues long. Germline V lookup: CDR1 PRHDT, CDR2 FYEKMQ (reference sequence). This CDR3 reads CASSLQGNSPLHF. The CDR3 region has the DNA TGTGCCAGCAGCTTGCAGGGTAATTCACCCCTCCACTTT.

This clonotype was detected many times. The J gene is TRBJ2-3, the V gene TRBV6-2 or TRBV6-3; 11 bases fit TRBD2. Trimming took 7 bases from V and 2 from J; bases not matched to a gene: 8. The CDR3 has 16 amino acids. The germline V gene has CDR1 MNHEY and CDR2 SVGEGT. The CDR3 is CASITGTSGPTDTQYF. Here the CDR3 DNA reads TGTGCCAGCATAACCGGGACTAGCGGACCCACAGATACGCAGTATTTT.

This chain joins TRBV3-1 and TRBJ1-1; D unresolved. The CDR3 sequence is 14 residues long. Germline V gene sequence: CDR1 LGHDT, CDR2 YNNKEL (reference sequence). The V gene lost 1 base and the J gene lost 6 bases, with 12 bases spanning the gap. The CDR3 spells CASSQGPTSSEAFF. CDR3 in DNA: TGTGCCAGCAGCCAAGGTCCGACGTCCTCTGAAGCTTTCTTT.

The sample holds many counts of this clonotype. CDR3 amino acids: CASSAQGGSYEQYF. CDR3 nucleotides: TGTGCCAGCAGCGCACAGGGAGGATCCTACGAGCAGTACTTC. The genes are TRBV9 and TRBJ2-7; either TRBD1 or TRBD2 may supply D (6 bases each). Deletions cut 3 bases from V and 1 base from J, with 11 bases between. Germline V lookup: CDR1 SGDLS, CDR2 YYNGEE. The length of the CDR3 is 14 residues.

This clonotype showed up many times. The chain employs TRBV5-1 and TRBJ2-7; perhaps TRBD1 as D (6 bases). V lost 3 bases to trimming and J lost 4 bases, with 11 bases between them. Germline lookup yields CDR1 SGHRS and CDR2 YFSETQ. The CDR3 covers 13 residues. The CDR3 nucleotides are TGCGCCAGCAGCTACAGGGACCAATACGAGCAGTACTTC. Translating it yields CASSYRDQYEQYF.

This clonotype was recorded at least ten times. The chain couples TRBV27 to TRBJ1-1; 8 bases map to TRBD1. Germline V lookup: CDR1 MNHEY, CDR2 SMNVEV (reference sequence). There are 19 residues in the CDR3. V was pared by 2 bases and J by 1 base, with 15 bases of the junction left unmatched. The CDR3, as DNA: TGTGCCAGCAGTTTAGGAAGGACTCGGACAGGGCTCTGGAACACTGAAGCTTTCTTT. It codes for CASSLGRTRTGLWNTEAFF.

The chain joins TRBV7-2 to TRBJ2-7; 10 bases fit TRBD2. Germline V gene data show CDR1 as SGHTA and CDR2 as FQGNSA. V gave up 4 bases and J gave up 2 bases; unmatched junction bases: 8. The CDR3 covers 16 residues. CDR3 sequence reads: CASSWRPGLATYEQYF. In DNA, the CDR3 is TGTGCCAGCAGCTGGAGACCGGGACTAGCGACCTACGAGCAGTACTTC. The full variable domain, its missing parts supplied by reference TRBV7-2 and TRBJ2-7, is GAGVSQSPSNKVTEKGKDVELRCDPISGHTALYWYRQSLGQGLEFLIYFQGNSAPDKSGLPSDRFSAERTGGSVSTLTIQRTQQEDSAVYLCASSWRPGLATYEQYFGPGTRLTVT.

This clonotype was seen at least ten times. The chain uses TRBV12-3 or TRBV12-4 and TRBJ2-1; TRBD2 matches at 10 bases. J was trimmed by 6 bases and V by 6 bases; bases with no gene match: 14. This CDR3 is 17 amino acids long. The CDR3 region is CASRSSPLAGAGNEQFF. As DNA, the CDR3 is TGTGCCAGCAGATCCTCACCCCTAGCGGGGGCGGGCAATGAGCAGTTCTTC.

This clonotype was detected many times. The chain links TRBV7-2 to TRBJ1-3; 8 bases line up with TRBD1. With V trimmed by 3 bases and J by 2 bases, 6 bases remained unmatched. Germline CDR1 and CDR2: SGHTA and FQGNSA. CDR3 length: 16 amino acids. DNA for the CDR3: TGTGCCAGCAGCTTGTTTACAGGGGGAACTGGAAACACCATATATTTT. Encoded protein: CASSLFTGGTGNTIYF.

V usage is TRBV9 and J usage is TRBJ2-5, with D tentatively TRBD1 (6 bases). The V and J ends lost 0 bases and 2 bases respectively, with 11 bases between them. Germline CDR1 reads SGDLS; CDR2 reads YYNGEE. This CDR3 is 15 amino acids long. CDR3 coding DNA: TGTGCCAGCAGCGTAGGGGGCAGGGGACAAGAGACCCAGTACTTC. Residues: CASSVGGRGQETQYF.

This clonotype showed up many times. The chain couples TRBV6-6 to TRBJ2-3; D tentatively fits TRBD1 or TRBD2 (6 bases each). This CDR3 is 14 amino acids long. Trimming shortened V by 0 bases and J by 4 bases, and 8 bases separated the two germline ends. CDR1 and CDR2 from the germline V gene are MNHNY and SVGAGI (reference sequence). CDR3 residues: CASSYSEGADTQYF. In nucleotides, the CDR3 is TGTGCCAGCAGTTACTCGGAGGGGGCAGATACGCAGTATTTT.

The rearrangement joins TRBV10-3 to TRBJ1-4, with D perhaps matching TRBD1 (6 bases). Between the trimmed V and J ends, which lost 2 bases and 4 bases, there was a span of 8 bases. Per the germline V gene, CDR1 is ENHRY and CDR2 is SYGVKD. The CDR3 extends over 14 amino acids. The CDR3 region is CAISEGQYNEKLFF. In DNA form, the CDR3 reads TGTGCCATCAGTGAGGGACAGTATAATGAAAAACTGTTTTTT.

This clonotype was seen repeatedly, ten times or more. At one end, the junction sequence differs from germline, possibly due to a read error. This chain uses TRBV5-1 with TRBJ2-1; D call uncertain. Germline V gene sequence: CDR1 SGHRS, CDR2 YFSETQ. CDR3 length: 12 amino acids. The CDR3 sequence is CASSPSNNEQFF. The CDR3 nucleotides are TGCGCCAGCAGCCCCTCCAACAATGAGCAGTTCTTC. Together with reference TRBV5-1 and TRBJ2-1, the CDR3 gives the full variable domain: KAGVTQTPRYLIKTRGQQVTLSCSPISGHRSVSWYQQTPGQGLQFLFEYFSETQRNKGNFPGRFSGRQFSNSRSEMNVSTLELGDSALYLCASSPSNNEQFFGPGTRLTVL.

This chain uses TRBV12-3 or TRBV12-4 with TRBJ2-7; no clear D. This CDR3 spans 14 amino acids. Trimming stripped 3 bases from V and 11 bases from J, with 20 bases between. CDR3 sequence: CASSFGDVATSEYF. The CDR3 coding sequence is TGTGCCAGCAGTTTCGGCGACGTGGCTACTTCGGAGTACTTC.

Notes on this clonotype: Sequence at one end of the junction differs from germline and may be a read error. CDR3 in DNA: TGCGCCAGCAGTCACCGCCTGATTGAACACCGGGGAGCTGTTTTT. Protein: CASSHRLIEHRGAVF. The chain links TRBV23-1 to TRBJ2-2; maybe TRBD2 (5 bases). TRBV23-1 is marked as an open reading frame, function uncertain. The CDR3 is made up of 15 amino acids.

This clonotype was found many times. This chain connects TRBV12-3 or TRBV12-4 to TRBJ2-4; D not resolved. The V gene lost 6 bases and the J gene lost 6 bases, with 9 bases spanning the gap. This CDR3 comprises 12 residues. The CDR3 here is CASRVGINIQYF. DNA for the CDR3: TGTGCCAGCAGGGTAGGGATAAACATTCAGTACTTC.

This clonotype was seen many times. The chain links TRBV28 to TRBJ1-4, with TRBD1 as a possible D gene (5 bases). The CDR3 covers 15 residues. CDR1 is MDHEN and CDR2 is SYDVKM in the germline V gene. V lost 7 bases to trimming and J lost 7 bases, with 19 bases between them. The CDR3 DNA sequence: TGTGCCAGCACCACCCAGGGCCCCGGGGGTGAAAAACTGTTTTTT. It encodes CASTTQGPGGEKLFF.

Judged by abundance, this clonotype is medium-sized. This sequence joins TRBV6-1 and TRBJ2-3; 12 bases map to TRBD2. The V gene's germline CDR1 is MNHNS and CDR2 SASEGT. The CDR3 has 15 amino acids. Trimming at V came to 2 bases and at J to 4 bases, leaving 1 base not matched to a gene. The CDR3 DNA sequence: TGTGCCAGCAGTGAACTAGCGGGGGGGCCAGATACGCAGTATTTT. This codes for CASSELAGGPDTQYF.

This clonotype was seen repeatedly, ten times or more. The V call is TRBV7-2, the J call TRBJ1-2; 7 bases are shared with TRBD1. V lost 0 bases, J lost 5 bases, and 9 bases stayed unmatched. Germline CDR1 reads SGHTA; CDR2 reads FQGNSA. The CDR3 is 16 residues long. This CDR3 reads CASSLAPGQKLYGYTF. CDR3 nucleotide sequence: TGTGCCAGCAGCTTAGCCCCGGGACAGAAGTTATATGGCTACACCTTC.

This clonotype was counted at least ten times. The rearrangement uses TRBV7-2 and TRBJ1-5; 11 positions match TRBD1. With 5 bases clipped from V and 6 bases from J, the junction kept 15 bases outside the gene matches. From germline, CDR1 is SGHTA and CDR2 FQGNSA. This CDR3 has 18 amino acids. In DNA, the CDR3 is TGTGCCAGCAGCACGAGGACAGGGGGCGCAACTTTAGGTCAGCCCCAGCATTTT. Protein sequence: CASSTRTGGATLGQPQHF.